Following are 13 T cell receptor beta chains from one sample sequenced in a study of blood T cell repertoires in COVID-19. The data were produced by immunoSEQ multiplex PCR, yet TCRdb's version contains in-frame clones alone and is incomplete. The top ten clones hold about 1.7% of a sample with over 110,000 clones, around 90% of them seen once. The material sequenced was peripheral blood. These receptors were taken from a woman aged 50 to 60 with acute or convalescent COVID-19.

With regard to this clone: Other DNA sequences within the sample encode an identical CDR3. The chain joins TRBV6-5 to TRBJ1-1, with D possibly TRBD1 on 5 matching bases. The V end was cut by 2 bases, the J end by 4 bases, with 8 bases between. This CDR3 has 13 amino acids. Germline assignment: CDR1 MNHEY and CDR2 SVGAGI. In DNA form, the CDR3 reads TGTGCCAGCAGTTACCAGGGAGGCACTGAAGCTTTCTTT. Amino acids: CASSYQGGTEAFF.

V usage is TRBV7-8 and J usage is TRBJ1-3; D ambiguous. Trimming took off 1 base at V and 2 bases at J, with 9 bases between the two ends. Germline V gene sequence: CDR1 SGHVS, CDR2 FQNEAQ. The CDR3 loop spans 15 amino acids. The CDR3 reads CASSLEVQTGNTIYF. CDR3 DNA sequence: TGTGCCAGCAGCTTAGAGGTACAGACTGGAAACACCATATATTTT.

This chain connects TRBV19 to TRBJ1-1; 8 nucleotides match TRBD1. This CDR3 comprises 12 residues. Germline-derived CDR1 and CDR2 are LNHDA and SQIVND (reference sequence). V lost 6 bases, J lost 6 bases, and 3 bases stayed unmatched. The CDR3 sequence is CASRRQGPEAFF. Written as DNA, the CDR3 is TGTGCCAGTAGGCGACAGGGGCCTGAAGCTTTCTTT.

J is TRBJ1-5 and V is TRBV2, with D uncertain. Trimming removed 7 bases at V and 9 bases at J, with 13 bases between. Germline CDR1 and CDR2: SNHLY and FYNNEI. CDR3 size: 12 residues. CDR3 sequence reads: CASKPFGGPQHF. CDR3 DNA: TGTGCCAGCAAGCCCTTTGGAGGGCCCCAGCATTTT.

The V and J genes are TRBV6-5 and TRBJ1-1; a weak D match, TRBD1 (5 bases). Germline lookup yields CDR1 MNHEY and CDR2 SVGAGI. Between the trimmed V and J ends, which lost 7 bases and 6 bases, there was a span of 15 bases. The CDR3 runs to 13 residues. The CDR3: CASIEGRRSEAFF. The CDR3, as DNA: TGTGCCAGCATCGAGGGGAGGCGGTCTGAAGCTTTCTTT.

As DNA, the CDR3 is TGTGCCAGCAGCCAACAGATCTCTGGAAACACCATATATTTT. Residues: CASSQQISGNTIYF. The chain uses TRBV7-9 and TRBJ1-3; D remains unclear. V was cut by 5 bases and J by 0 bases, with 8 bases left in between. The CDR3 loop spans 14 amino acids. Germline CDR1 and CDR2: SEHNR and FQNEAQ (reference sequence).

V and J are TRBV18 and TRBJ2-1, with a possible D match to TRBD1 (6 bases). This CDR3 comprises 15 residues. Per germline, CDR1 KGHSH and CDR2 LQKENI. Trimming shortened V by 0 bases and J by 5 bases, and 11 bases separated the two germline ends. CDR3: CASSPPGGTHNEQFF. The CDR3 DNA reads as TGTGCCAGCTCACCACCAGGGGGAACCCACAATGAGCAGTTCTTC.

The gene calls are TRBV5-6 and TRBJ2-1; 8 bases align to TRBD2. Trimming at V came to 5 bases and at J to 3 bases, leaving 7 bases not matched to a gene. The CDR3 sequence is 15 residues long. Per the germline V gene, CDR1 is SGHDT and CDR2 is YYEEEE. The CDR3 protein is CASSLSGGFYNEQFF. In DNA form, the CDR3 reads TGTGCCAGCAGTCTGAGCGGGGGTTTCTACAATGAGCAGTTCTTC.

The chain uses TRBV4-2 and TRBJ1-2, with no clear D. Germline V gene sequence: CDR1 LGHNA, CDR2 YNFKEQ. V lost 0 bases and J 0 bases, leaving 14 bases between the germline ends. The CDR3 covers 17 residues. CDR3 residues: CASSQDEAAGANYGYTF. The CDR3 DNA reads as TGTGCCAGCAGCCAAGATGAGGCAGCCGGAGCTAACTATGGCTACACCTTC.

Note on this clone: This sample also contains other DNA sequences that code for the same CDR3. The chain recombines TRBV7-8 with TRBJ2-3; 13 positions match TRBD2. The CDR3 runs 16 residues. CDR1 and CDR2 (germline): SGHVS, FQNEAQ. The V segment lost 5 bases and the J segment 2 bases; nucleotides outside the gene matches: 4. CDR3 sequence: CASSQGLAGNTDTQYF. CDR3 in DNA: TGTGCCAGCAGCCAGGGACTAGCGGGGAACACAGATACGCAGTATTTT.

The J gene is TRBJ2-7, the V gene TRBV24-1; D might be TRBD2 (5 bases). Germline values: CDR1 KGHDR, CDR2 SFDVKD. V was cut by 6 bases and J by 3 bases, with 32 bases left in between. CDR3 size: 20 residues. In DNA form, the CDR3 reads TGTGCCACCAGTCGTGGTCCGAAAGGAGACGGGAAGGGCAACCTCTACGAGCAGTACTTC. It translates to CATSRGPKGDGKGNLYEQYF.

The chain couples TRBV9 to TRBJ2-7, with D perhaps TRBD1 (7 bases). V was trimmed by 4 bases and J by 5 bases, leaving 16 bases between them. Germline V CDR1 and CDR2: SGDLS, YYNGEE. The CDR3 loop spans 14 amino acids. In DNA, the CDR3 is TGTGCCAGCAGCATCCGAGGGGGGACAGACGAGCAGTACTTC. Translation gives CASSIRGGTDEQYF.

Worth noting for this clone: A read error may produce the germline difference seen at one junction end. The chain uses TRBV28 and TRBJ1-4, with D perhaps TRBD1 (5 bases). CDR1 is MDHEN, CDR2 SYDVKM, per germline. The CDR3 totals 13 residues. The CDR3: CASSLGHERDGDF. Written as DNA, the CDR3 is TGTGCCAGCAGTCTCGGACACGAACGTGATGGGGATTTT.